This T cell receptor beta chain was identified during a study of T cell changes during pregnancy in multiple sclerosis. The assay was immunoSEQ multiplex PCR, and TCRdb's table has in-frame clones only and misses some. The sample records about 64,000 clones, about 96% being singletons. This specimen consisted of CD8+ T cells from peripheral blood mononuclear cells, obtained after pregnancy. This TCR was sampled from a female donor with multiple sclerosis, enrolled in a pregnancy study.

The CDR3 sequence: CASSPRGSRTEAFF. Here the CDR3 DNA reads TGCGCCAGCAGCCCAAGGGGCTCCCGCACTGAAGCTTTCTTT. The chain has TRBV4-1 and TRBJ1-1, with D possibly being TRBD1 (5 bases). The germline V and J ends were trimmed by 4 bases and 4 bases, with 13 bases remaining between them. Germline CDR1 and CDR2: MGHRA and YSYEKL. The CDR3 spans 14 residues.